One sample yielded the 3 T cell receptor beta chains listed below, sequenced in a study of T cell responses to AZD1222 COVID-19 vaccine (dated by TCRdb to about 2021). The time point label corresponds to: baseline before first vaccination. Library preparation used the immunoSEQ multiplex PCR assay. Entries here come from immuneACCESS through TCRdb and include only in-frame sequences with V and J called. Some clones fail to appear in such tables; in the studies checked, an unresolved V gene covers under half of the shortfall, and the cause of the remainder is unknown. This sample lists 87,000 or so clones; 90% were detected once. The ten largest make up about 8.4% of the sample. Here the sequenced sample was peripheral blood, taken on day 0 of AZD1222 vaccination. These receptors all come from an adult in good health.

The V and J genes are TRBV7-9 and TRBJ1-6, with TRBD1 as a possible D gene (5 bases). Germline V CDR1 and CDR2: SEHNR, FQNEAQ (reference sequence). The CDR3 runs 15 residues. The ends were cut back, 3 bases at V and 7 bases at J, with 13 bases in the middle. The CDR3 region has the DNA TGTGCCAGCAGCTTTCGGGACGCCGCCAATTCACCCCTCCACTTT. Encoded protein: CASSFRDAANSPLHF.

DNA of the CDR3: TGTGCCAGTCACCCCCCCGACTATTCTAGCACAGATACGCAGTATTTT. It codes for CASHPPDYSSTDTQYF. This chain links TRBV19 with TRBJ2-3; D possibly corresponds to TRBD2 (5 bases). Germline loops: CDR1 LNHDA, CDR2 SQIVND (reference sequence). This CDR3 comprises 16 residues. V was trimmed by 8 bases and J by 0 bases, leaving 18 bases between them.

CDR3 sequence (DNA): TGTGCCAGCAGCCCCCGACAGGGACTTAAGGCCTACGAGCAGTACTTC. Translated, it gives CASSPRQGLKAYEQYF. The chain links TRBV7-2 to TRBJ2-7, with a tentative D call TRBD1 (7 bases). V lost 5 bases and J lost 2, with 19 bases in between. Germline V gene sequence: CDR1 SGHTA, CDR2 FQGNSA. This CDR3 comprises 16 residues. Combining the CDR3 with reference TRBV7-2 and TRBJ2-7 gives the whole variable domain GAGVSQSPSNKVTEKGKDVELRCDPISGHTALYWYRQSLGQGLEFLIYFQGNSAPDKSGLPSDRFSAERTGGSVSTLTIQRTQQEDSAVYLCASSPRQGLKAYEQYFGPGTRLTVT.